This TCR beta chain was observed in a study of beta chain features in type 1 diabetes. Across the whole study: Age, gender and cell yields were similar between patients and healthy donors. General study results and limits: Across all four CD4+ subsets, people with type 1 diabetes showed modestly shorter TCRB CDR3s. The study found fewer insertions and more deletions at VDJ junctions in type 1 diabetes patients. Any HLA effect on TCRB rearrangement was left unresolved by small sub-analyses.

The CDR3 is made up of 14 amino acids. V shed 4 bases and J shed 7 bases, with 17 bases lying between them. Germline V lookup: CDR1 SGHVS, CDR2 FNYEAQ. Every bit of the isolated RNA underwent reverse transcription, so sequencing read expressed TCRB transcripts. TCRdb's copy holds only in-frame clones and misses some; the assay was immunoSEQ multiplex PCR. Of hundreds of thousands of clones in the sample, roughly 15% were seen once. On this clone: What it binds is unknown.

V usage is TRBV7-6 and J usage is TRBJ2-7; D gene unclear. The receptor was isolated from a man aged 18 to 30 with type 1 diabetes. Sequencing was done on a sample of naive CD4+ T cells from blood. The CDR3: CASSSPYSDWEQYF. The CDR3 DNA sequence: TGTGCCAGCAGCTCCCCGTACTCCGATTGGGAGCAGTACTTC.